This T cell receptor beta chain emerged from a study of T cell changes during pregnancy in multiple sclerosis. Repertoires were generated with immunoSEQ multiplex PCR, while TCRdb's copy carries only in-frame clones and drops some. The table shows about 49,000 clones, with roughly 90% occurring only once. The germline gives CDR1 MGHRA, CDR2 YSYEKL. The CDR3 runs 15 residues. The V gene lost 4 bases and the J gene lost 6 bases, with 13 bases spanning the gap. Specimen: peripheral blood, collected after pregnancy. This clonotype originated in a female donor in good health, enrolled as a control in a pregnancy study. The chain recombines TRBV4-1 with TRBJ1-6, with D possibly matching TRBD1 (6 bases). CDR3 amino acids: CASSPRQEFNSPLHF. Written as DNA, the CDR3 is TGCGCCAGCAGCCCCCGACAGGAATTTAATTCACCCCTCCACTTT.